The clone carrying this T cell receptor beta chain was found a few times. The same CDR3 can be traced to other DNA sequences in this sample. This sample was taken from a study of beta chain features in type 1 diabetes. Germline V CDR1 and CDR2: LNHNV, YYDKDF (reference sequence). The CDR3 contains 15 residues. Trimming took off 0 bases at V and 0 bases at J, with 8 bases between the two ends. Expressed TCRB transcripts were sequenced after all isolated RNA was converted to cDNA. TCRdb's table, derived via immunoSEQ multiplex PCR, lists solely in-frame clones and lacks some. The sample lists 300,000 to 450,000 clones, roughly 21% occurring once.

The source material was naive CD4+ T cells from blood. The source of this sequence is a woman between 18 and 29 years old in good health. The chain has TRBV15 and TRBJ1-1; TRBD1 might be the D (6 bases). The CDR3 spells CATSREGALNTEAFF. DNA of the CDR3: TGTGCCACCAGCAGAGAGGGGGCTCTGAACACTGAAGCTTTCTTT.